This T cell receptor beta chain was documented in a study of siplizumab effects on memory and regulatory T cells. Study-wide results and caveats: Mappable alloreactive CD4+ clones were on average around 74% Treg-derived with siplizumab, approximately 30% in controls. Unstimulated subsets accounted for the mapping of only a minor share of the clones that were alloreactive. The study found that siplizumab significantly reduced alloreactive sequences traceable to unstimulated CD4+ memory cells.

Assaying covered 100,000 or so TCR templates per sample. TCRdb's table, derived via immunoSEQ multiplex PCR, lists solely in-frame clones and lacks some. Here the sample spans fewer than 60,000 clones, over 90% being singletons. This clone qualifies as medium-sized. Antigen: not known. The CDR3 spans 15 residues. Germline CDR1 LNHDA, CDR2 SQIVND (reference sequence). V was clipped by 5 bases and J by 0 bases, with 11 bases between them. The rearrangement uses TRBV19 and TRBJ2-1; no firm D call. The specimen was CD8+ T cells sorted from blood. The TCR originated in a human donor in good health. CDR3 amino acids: CASSEIPSSYNEQFF. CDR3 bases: TGTGCCAGTAGTGAGATACCAAGCTCCTACAATGAGCAGTTCTTC.